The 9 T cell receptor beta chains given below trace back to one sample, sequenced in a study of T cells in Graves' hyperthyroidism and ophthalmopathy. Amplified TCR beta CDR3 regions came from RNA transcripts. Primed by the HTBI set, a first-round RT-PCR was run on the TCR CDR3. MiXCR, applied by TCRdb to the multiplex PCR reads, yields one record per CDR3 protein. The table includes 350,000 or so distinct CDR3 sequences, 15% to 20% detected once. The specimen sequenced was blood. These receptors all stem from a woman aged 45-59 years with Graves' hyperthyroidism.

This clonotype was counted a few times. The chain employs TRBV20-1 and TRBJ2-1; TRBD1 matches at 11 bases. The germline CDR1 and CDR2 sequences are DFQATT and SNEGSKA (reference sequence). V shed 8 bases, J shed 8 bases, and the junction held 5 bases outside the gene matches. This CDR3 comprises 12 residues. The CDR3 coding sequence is TGCAGTCTGCGGACAGGGGGCGATGAGCAGTTCTTC. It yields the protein CSLRTGGDEQFF.

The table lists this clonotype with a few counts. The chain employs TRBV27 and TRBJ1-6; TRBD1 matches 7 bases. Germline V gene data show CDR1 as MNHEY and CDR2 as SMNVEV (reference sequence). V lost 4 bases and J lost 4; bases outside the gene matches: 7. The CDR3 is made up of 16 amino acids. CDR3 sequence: CASSSSSGQYNSPLHF. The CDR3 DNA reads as TGTGCCAGCAGTTCCTCTTCGGGACAGTATAATTCACCCCTCCACTTT.

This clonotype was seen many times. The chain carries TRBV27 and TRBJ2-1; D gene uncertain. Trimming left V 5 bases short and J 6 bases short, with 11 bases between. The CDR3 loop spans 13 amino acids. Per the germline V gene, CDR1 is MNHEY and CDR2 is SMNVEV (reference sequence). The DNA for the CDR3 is TGTGCCAGCAGTCCCATCCTTAGCAATGAGCAGTTCTTC. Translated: CASSPILSNEQFF.

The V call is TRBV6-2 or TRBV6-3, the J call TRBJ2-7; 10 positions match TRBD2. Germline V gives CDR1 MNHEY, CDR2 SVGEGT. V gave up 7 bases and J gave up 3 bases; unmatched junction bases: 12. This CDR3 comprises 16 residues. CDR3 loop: CASTPAGTSAHYEQYV. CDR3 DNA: TGTGCCAGCACCCCCGCCGGGACTAGCGCCCACTACGAGCAGTACGTC.

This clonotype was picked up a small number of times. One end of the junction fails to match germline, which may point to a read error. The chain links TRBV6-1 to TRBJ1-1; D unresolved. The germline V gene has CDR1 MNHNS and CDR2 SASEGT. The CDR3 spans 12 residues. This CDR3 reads CASSSPSGYDVF. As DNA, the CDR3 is TGTGCCAGCAGTTCACCCTCCGGGTATGATGTCTTT.

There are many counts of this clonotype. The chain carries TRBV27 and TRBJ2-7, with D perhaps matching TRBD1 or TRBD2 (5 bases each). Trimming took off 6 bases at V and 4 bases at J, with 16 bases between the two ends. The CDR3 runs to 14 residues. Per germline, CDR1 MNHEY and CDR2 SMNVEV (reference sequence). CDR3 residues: CASRDSGLHYEQYF. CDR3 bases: TGTGCCAGCAGGGATTCGGGGCTCCATTACGAGCAGTACTTC.

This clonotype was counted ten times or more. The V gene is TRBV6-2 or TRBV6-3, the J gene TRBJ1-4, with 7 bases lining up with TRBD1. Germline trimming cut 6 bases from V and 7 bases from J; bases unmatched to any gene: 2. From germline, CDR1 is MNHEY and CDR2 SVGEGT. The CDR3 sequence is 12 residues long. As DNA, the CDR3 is TGTGCCAGCAGACAGGGGACTGAAAAACTGTTTTTT. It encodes CASRQGTEKLFF.

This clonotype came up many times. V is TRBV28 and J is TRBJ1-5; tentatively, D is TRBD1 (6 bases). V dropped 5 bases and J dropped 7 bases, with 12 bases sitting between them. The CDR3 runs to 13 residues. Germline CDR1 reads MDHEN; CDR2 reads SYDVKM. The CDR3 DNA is TGTGCCAGCAGTACAGGGCTAGGCCAGCCCCAGCATTTT. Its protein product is CASSTGLGQPQHF.

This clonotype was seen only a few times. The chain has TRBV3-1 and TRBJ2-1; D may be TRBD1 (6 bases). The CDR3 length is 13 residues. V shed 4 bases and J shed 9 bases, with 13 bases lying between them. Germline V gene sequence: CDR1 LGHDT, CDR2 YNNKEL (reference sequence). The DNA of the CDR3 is TGTGCCAGCAGCCCAGGGGTAACCAGTGAGCAGTTCTTC. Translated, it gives CASSPGVTSEQFF.